These 18 T cell receptor beta chains were all obtained from the same sample, sequenced in a study of T cell clusters in autoimmune cytopenias. Each sample's input was around 270 ng genomic DNA, some 40,000 genome equivalents. One tube held mixed TRB-A and TRB-B primer pools for touch-down PCR. With the multiplex PCR reads reprocessed, TCRdb shows one record per CDR3 protein and no DNA. The ten top clones account for about 90%, within a sample of 580 or so distinct CDR3 sequences. The sequenced sample consisted of peripheral blood. These receptor sequences come from a human donor with an autoimmune cytopenia or autoimmune hepatitis (not recorded which).

The chain carries TRBV5-4 and TRBJ2-5; TCRdb names TRBD1, which stays unverified in the absence of DNA. The CDR3 is made up of 13 amino acids. Germline assignment: CDR1 SGHNT and CDR2 YYREEE (reference sequence). The CDR3 reads CASQGGLLETQYF.

By frequency, this clonotype is medium-sized. This chain's CDR3 is CASSQSRSPLHF. The chain has TRBV5-6 and TRBJ1-6. Germline V gene data show CDR1 as SGHDT and CDR2 as YYEEEE. The CDR3 totals 12 residues.

V and J are TRBV15 and TRBJ1-1. The CDR3 contains 13 residues. CDR1 and CDR2 (germline): LNHNV, YYDKDF (reference sequence). CDR3 sequence: CATSKIPTTEAFF.

This clonotype is deemed medium-sized by its frequency. The rearrangement joins TRBV6-5 to TRBJ1-1; TCRdb's assignment of TRBD1 cannot be checked, as there is no DNA. The CDR3 has 16 residues. Germline V gene lookup returns CDR1 MNHEY and CDR2 SVGAGI. The CDR3 here is CASSYAPGARVAEAFF.

The rearrangement joins TRBV4-3 to TRBJ2-7; TCRdb gives TRBD1 as the D gene, but with no DNA this cannot be confirmed. Germline assignment: CDR1 LGHNA and CDR2 YSLEER. The CDR3 sequence is 14 residues long. CDR3: CASSQAPTGYEQYF.

The chain couples TRBV5-6 to TRBJ2-3; TCRdb proposes TRBD2, but this gene call is untestable without DNA. Germline V CDR1 and CDR2: SGHDT, YYEEEE. The CDR3 length is 17 residues. CDR3 region: CASSLVGLAVQGDTQYF.

The V and J genes are TRBV10-3 and TRBJ1-2; TCRdb lists TRBD1, though no DNA is available to test this call. CDR1 is ENHRY and CDR2 is SYGVKD in the germline V gene. This CDR3 has 13 amino acids. Here the CDR3 reads CAIAPDPNYGYTF.

According to its frequency, this clonotype is large. The gene calls are TRBV6-5 and TRBJ1-6. The CDR3 extends over 13 amino acids. CDR1 is MNHEY, CDR2 SVGAGI, per germline. CDR3 loop: CASSYQETAPLHF.

The chain links TRBV27 to TRBJ2-7; TCRdb selects TRBD1, and the lack of DNA leaves this call unchecked. The CDR3 runs 14 residues. Per the germline V gene, CDR1 is MNHEY and CDR2 is SMNVEV (reference sequence). The CDR3 is CASSSYLGAYEQYF.

This clonotype is classed as medium-sized by frequency. J is TRBJ2-7 and V is TRBV6-6; with no DNA, the TCRdb D assignment of TRBD2 cannot be verified. CDR1 is MNHNY, CDR2 SVGAGI, per germline (reference sequence). The CDR3 loop spans 17 amino acids. This CDR3 is CASSSDVGAGSSYEQYF.

This chain joins TRBV19 and TRBJ2-7; without DNA, the TCRdb call of TRBD1 cannot be checked. This CDR3 region has 13 residues. Per germline, CDR1 LNHDA and CDR2 SQIVND (reference sequence). The CDR3 here is CASTGSDRYEQYF.

V gene TRBV7-2 combines with J gene TRBJ2-1; the TCRdb call, TRBD1, lacks DNA for checking. Germline CDR1 and CDR2: SGHTA and FQGNSA. CDR3 length equals 11 residues. The CDR3 region is CASSPQDEQFF.

J is TRBJ2-2 and V is TRBV7-6; TCRdb's D gene call, TRBD1, goes unchecked for lack of DNA. CDR1 and CDR2 (germline): SGHVS, FNYEAQ. The CDR3 extends over 14 amino acids. The CDR3 reads CASSRQGHTGELFF.

This clonotype is medium-sized by frequency. The chain joins TRBV6-1 to TRBJ1-5. The CDR3 loop spans 12 amino acids. In germline, CDR1 is MNHNS, CDR2 SASEGT. The CDR3 spells CASSEAAQSQHF.

This clonotype is deemed medium-sized by its frequency. The CDR3 sequence: CASSQLLDKREDTDTQYF. The chain uses TRBV6-5 and TRBJ2-3; without DNA, the TCRdb call of TRBD2 cannot be checked. This CDR3 region has 18 residues. Germline V gene lookup returns CDR1 MNHEY and CDR2 SVGAGI.

This clonotype is identified as medium-sized (0.01 to 0.1%) from frequency. This chain connects TRBV5-5 to TRBJ2-2; the TCRdb D gene call, TRBD1, has no DNA to confirm it. The length of the CDR3 is 16 residues. The germline V gene encodes CDR1 SGHKS and CDR2 YYEKEE (reference sequence). This chain's CDR3 is CASSRWGDRYTGELFF.

The chain joins TRBV28 to TRBJ1-4; with no DNA, the TCRdb D assignment of TRBD1 cannot be verified. The germline V gene has CDR1 MDHEN and CDR2 SYDVKM. This CDR3 contains 17 residues. CDR3 in amino acids: CASSPLWGQGSNEKLFF.

The CDR3 sequence is CSAYGVAGLSGANVLTF. The genes are TRBV20-1 and TRBJ2-6; TCRdb proposes TRBD2, but this gene call is untestable without DNA. In germline, CDR1 is DFQATT, CDR2 SNEGSKA (reference sequence). CDR3 length: 17 residues.